This TCR beta chain emerged from a study of cytomegalovirus exposure and HLA in healthy donors. General study points: Likely technical artifact: a cluster of highly shared sequence variants. There were reportedly fewer N-insertions in an Asian-associated ancestry cluster than the roughly 670-donor mean, in a later analysis.

Concerning this clone: Its matching antigen is unknown.

V lost 4 bases to trimming and J lost 8 bases; unmatched junction nucleotides: 8. The germline CDR1 and CDR2 sequences are SGDLS and YYNGEE. This CDR3 has 15 residues. It was with 60 Vbeta and 13 Jbeta primers that the PCR ran. TCRdb keeps only in-frame clones here, not all; method: immunoSEQ multiplex PCR. The sample carries 150,000 to 160,000 clones, around 79% recorded once. This chain connects TRBV9 to TRBJ2-1, with TRBD2 matching over 11 bases. The material sequenced was PBMCs. The clonotype comes from a man aged 25-40 years in good health and CMV-seropositive. The CDR3 DNA is TGTGCCAGCAGCCCGTGGGTAGCGGGAGGGGATGAGCAGTTCTTC. Encoded protein: CASSPWVAGGDEQFF.